The clone carrying this T cell receptor (beta chain) was seen a few times. This CDR3 contains 13 residues. The V end was cut by 1 base, the J end by 12 bases, with 15 bases between. Germline assignment: CDR1 SEHNR and CDR2 FQNEAQ (reference sequence). The record originates from a study of OX40 agonist ivuxolimab in advanced cancers. TCRdb's copy holds only in-frame clones and misses some; the assay was immunoSEQ multiplex PCR. In the table there are 130,000 or so clones, 85% to 95% of which are singletons. The source material was CD4+ or CD8+ T cells sorted from blood, sampled in a trial of the OX40 agonist ivuxolimab. This chain uses TRBV7-9 with TRBJ1-2; tentatively, D is TRBD1 (6 bases). The sequence was obtained from an adult with an advanced solid tumor such as melanoma, head and neck, liver or kidney cancer. CDR3 protein: CASSLERGAQDTF. The CDR3 DNA reads as TGTGCCAGCAGCTTAGAGCGGGGGGCGCAAGACACCTTC.